This section outlines one T cell receptor (beta chain) sequence together with its context. Assay used: immunoSEQ multiplex PCR; TCRdb lists only in-frame clones, some missing. The repertoire has 70,000 or so clones, roughly 80% of them found once; the top ten carry 15%. This CDR3 region has 16 residues. CDR1 and CDR2 from the germline V gene are LGHDT and YNNKEL (reference sequence). The junction had 11 bases not matched to a gene; V was cut back by 5 bases and J by 8 bases. This record comes from a study of blood T cell repertoires in COVID-19. Sequencing was performed on peripheral blood. The rearrangement links TRBV3-1 (or the pseudogene TRBV3-2) to TRBJ2-1; TRBD1 agrees at 11 bases. This receptor was taken from a man aged 55-75 years with COVID-19, enrolled during active disease. CDR3 residues: CASSLYGQGARDEQFF. CDR3 DNA: TGTGCCAGCAGCTTATATGGACAGGGGGCGCGGGATGAGCAGTTCTTC.